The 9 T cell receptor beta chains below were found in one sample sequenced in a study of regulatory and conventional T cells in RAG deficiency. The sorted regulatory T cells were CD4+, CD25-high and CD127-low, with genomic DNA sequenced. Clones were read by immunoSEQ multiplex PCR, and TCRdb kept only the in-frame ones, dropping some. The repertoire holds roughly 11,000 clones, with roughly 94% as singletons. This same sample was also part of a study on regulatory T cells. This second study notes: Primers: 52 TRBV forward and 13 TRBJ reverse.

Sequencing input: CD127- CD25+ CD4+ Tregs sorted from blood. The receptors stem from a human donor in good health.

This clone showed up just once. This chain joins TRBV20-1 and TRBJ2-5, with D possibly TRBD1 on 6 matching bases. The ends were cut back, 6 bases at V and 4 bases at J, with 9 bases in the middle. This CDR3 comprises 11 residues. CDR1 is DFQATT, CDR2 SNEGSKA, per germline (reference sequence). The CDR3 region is CSAGQPETQYF. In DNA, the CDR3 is TGCAGTGCCGGACAGCCAGAGACCCAGTACTTC.

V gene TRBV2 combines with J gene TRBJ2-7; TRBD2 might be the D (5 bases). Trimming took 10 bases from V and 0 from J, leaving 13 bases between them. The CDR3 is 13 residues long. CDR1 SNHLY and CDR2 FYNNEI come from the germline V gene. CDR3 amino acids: CATGRRSSYEQYF. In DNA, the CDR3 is TGTGCCACCGGACGGAGGAGCTCCTACGAGCAGTACTTC. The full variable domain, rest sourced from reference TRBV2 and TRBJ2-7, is EPEVTQTPSHQVTQMGQEVILRCVPISNHLYFYWYRQILGQKVEFLVSFYNNEISEKSEIFDDQFSVERPDGSNFTLKIRSTKLEDSAMYFCATGRRSSYEQYFGPGTRLTVT.

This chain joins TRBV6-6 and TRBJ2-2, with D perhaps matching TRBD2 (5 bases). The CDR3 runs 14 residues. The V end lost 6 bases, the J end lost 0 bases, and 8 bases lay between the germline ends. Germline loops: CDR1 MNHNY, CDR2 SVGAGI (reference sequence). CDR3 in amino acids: CASRTGSNTGELFF. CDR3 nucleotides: TGTGCCAGCAGAACGGGGTCGAACACCGGGGAGCTGTTTTTT.

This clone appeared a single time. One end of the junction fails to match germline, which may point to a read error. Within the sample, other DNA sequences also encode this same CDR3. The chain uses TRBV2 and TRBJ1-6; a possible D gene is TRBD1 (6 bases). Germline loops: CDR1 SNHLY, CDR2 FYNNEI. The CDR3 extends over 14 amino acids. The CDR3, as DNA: TGTGCCAGCAGTGCCAGGGGCTATAATTCCCCCCTCCACTTT. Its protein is CASSARGYNSPLHF.

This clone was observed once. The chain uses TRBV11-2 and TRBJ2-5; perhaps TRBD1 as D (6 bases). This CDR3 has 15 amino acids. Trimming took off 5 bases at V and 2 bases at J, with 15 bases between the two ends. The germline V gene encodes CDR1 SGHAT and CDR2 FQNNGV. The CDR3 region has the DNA TGTGCCAGCAGCCTAGGACAGAGGAGACAAGAGACCCAGTACTTC. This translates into CASSLGQRRQETQYF.

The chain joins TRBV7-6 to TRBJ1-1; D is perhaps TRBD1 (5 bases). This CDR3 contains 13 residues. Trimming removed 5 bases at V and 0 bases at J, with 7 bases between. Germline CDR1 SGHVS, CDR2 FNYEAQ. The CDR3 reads CASSDRMNTEAFF. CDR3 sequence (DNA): TGTGCCAGCAGCGACAGAATGAACACTGAAGCTTTCTTT. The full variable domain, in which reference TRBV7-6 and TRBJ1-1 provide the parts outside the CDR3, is GAGVSQSPRYKVTKRGQDVALRCDPISGHVSLYWYRQALGQGPEFLTYFNYEAQQDKSGLPNDRFSAERPEGSISTLTIQRTEQRDSAMYRCASSDRMNTEAFFGQGTRLTVV.

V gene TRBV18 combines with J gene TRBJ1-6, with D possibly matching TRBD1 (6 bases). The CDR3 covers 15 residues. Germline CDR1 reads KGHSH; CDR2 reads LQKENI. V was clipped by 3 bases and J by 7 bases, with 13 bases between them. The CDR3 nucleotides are TGTGCCAGCTCACCTTTCGGGGGGCTAAATTCACCCCTCCACTTT. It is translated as CASSPFGGLNSPLHF.

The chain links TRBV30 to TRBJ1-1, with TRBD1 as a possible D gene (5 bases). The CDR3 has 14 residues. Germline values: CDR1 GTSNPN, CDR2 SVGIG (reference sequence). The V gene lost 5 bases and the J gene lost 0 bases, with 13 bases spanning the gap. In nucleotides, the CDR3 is TGTGCCTGGGGGGGGACGGGAATGAACACTGAAGCTTTCTTT. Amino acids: CAWGGTGMNTEAFF.

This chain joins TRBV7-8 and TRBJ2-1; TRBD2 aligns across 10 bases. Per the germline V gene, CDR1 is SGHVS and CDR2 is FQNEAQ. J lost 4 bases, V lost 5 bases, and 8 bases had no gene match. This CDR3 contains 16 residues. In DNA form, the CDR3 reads TGTGCCAGCAGCAGACAACTAGCGGGGTATTACAATGAGCAGTTCTTC. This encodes CASSRQLAGYYNEQFF.